This TCR beta chain appears in the sequencing data of a study of CD4 T cells in relation to SARS-CoV-2 and coronaviruses. Repertoires were generated with immunoSEQ multiplex PCR, while TCRdb's copy carries only in-frame clones and drops some. The sample yields roughly 25,000 clones, 70% to 80% seen once. Before the COVID-19 pandemic, during about 2011-2019, CD4+ T cells were taken from unexposed donors. Isolation of CD4+ T cells took place after about eleven days in culture. About this clone itself: What it recognizes is unknown.

Germline values: CDR1 SGHRS, CDR2 YFSETQ. The CDR3 is made up of 21 amino acids. J was trimmed by 1 base and V by 1 base; bases with no gene match: 21. The J gene is TRBJ2-3, the V gene TRBV5-1; 7 bases are a match to TRBD2. Specimen: CD4+ T cells from PBMCs, cultured in vitro. The receptor was derived from a human donor in good health. The CDR3 loop is CASSLKPSINGPAGGTDTQYF. CDR3 in DNA: TGCGCCAGCAGCTTGAAACCCTCGATCAATGGGCCCGCGGGAGGCACAGATACGCAGTATTTT.